The present T cell receptor beta chain was sequenced within a study of breast tumors, draining lymph nodes, adjacent tissues. Regarding the study as a whole: Compared with lymph nodes, tumors were less diverse; compared with nontumor tissue, more. The lymph node origin of tumor T cells was framed as consistent with a hypothesis, not demonstrated. The data were judged consistent with most tumor T cells coming from lymph node and expanding in tumor. Tumor and nontumor repertoires were significantly more similar in luminal-like than in basal-like breast cancer.

TCRdb reanalysed the multiplex PCR reads using MiXCR and keeps one entry per CDR3 protein. The sample yields 13,000 or so distinct CDR3 sequences, 62% seen once. Points on this clonotype: Its antigen is as yet unknown.

This CDR3 spans 13 amino acids. Germline V gene sequence: CDR1 SEHNR, CDR2 FQNEAQ (reference sequence). The V and J ends lost 4 bases and 1 base respectively, with 7 bases between them. V gene TRBV7-9 combines with J gene TRBJ1-1; no clear D gene. The origin of this receptor is a female donor with breast cancer. Some clones in this sample may be carry-over from other donors' samples. Sequences were obtained from tumor-adjacent breast tissue. CDR3 amino acids: CASSWGENTEAFF. The CDR3 coding sequence is TGTGCCAGCAGCTGGGGAGAGAACACTGAAGCTTTCTTT.